These 11 T cell receptor beta chains were all obtained from the same sample, sequenced in a study of blood T cells in healthy people across ages. A second PCR, run for roughly 7 to 11 cycles, used a sample-barcoded 5' primer plus a J-beta primer mix. Via MiXCR, TCRdb re-called the 5' RACE reads, giving one row per CDR3 protein. The sample shows about 1,500,000 distinct CDR3 sequences, 28% of them seen only once. The sample comprised blood. These receptors all come from a woman under 40 in good health.

This clonotype has only a few counts. J is TRBJ2-1 and V is TRBV4-3; 9 bases line up with TRBD2. V was clipped by 0 bases and J by 2 bases; unmatched bases: 11. Germline CDR1 and CDR2: LGHNA and YSLEER. The CDR3 has 19 residues. This chain's CDR3 is CASSQDPPSGIGAYNEQFF. CDR3 nucleotide sequence: TGCGCCAGCAGCCAAGATCCCCCTAGCGGGATTGGCGCCTACAATGAGCAGTTCTTC.

This clonotype was counted a few times. The CDR3 loop is CASTRASGAFEQYF. The CDR3 DNA reads TGTGCCAGCACACGGGCTAGCGGGGCCTTCGAGCAGTACTTC. The V and J genes are TRBV12-3 or TRBV12-4 and TRBJ2-7; TRBD2 agrees at 9 bases. This CDR3 region has 14 residues. The trim removed 7 bases at V and 6 bases at J, leaving 10 bases unmatched.

This clonotype showed up just a few times. The J gene is TRBJ1-2, the V gene TRBV12-3 or TRBV12-4; 8 bases are shared with TRBD1. The CDR3 consists of 14 residues. The V gene end was trimmed by 6 bases and the J gene end by 8 bases; junction bases not matched to a gene: 11. The CDR3 DNA is TGTGCCAGCAGCCTTCGCGGACAGGGAGGAGGCTACACCTTC. Translated: CASSLRGQGGGYTF.

The chain joins TRBV5-1 to TRBJ1-2, with 9 nucleotides matching TRBD1. V gave up 4 bases and J gave up 4 bases; unmatched junction bases: 8. The germline gives CDR1 SGHRS, CDR2 YFSETQ. CDR3 length equals 15 residues. The CDR3 DNA follows: TGCGCCAGCAGCCCACTCCCGGGACAGGGCTATGGCTACACCTTC. It is translated as CASSPLPGQGYGYTF.

The rearrangement links TRBV4-1 to TRBJ1-2, with D unclear. The CDR3 is 15 amino acids. V lost 0 bases, J lost 7 bases, and 15 bases lay in between. Germline V CDR1 and CDR2: MGHRA, YSYEKL. CDR3 sequence (DNA): TGCGCCAGCAGCCAAGATGGAGGGCAGAGAGGTGGCTACACCTTC. Its protein product is CASSQDGGQRGGYTF.

The chain is built from TRBV6-2 or TRBV6-3 and TRBJ1-6; D is uncertain. Germline values: CDR1 MNHEY, CDR2 SVGEGT. This CDR3 is built from 12 residues. The V end was cut by 2 bases, the J end by 9 bases, with 5 bases between. As DNA, the CDR3 is TGTGCCAGCAGTTACGGGGTTTCACCCCTCCACTTT. Translated, it gives CASSYGVSPLHF.

The V gene is TRBV5-1, the J gene TRBJ2-1; 8 bases are a match to TRBD1. V dropped 4 bases and J dropped 8; count of bases not matched to a gene: 11. The CDR3 is 15 residues long. From germline, CDR1 is SGHRS and CDR2 YFSETQ. This CDR3 is CASSRTGSSHDEQFF. CDR3 coding DNA: TGCGCCAGCAGCCGGACAGGGAGCTCCCACGATGAGCAGTTCTTC.

In DNA form, the CDR3 reads TGTGCCAGCAGGGCGGGAGTCAACCCTTACAATGAGCAGTTCTTC. Its protein product is CASRAGVNPYNEQFF. The rearrangement links TRBV2 to TRBJ2-1; 7 bases match TRBD2. Germline assignment: CDR1 SNHLY and CDR2 FYNNEI. V gave up 6 bases and J gave up 4 bases; unmatched junction bases: 9. The CDR3 length is 15 residues.

This chain links TRBV24-1 with TRBJ2-3; tentative D call: TRBD2 (5 bases). Trimming took off 9 bases at V and 0 bases at J, with 18 bases between the two ends. This CDR3 has 16 amino acids. Germline CDR1 KGHDR, CDR2 SFDVKD. CDR3 sequence: CATRPGRVPSTDTQYF. The CDR3, as DNA: TGTGCCACCCGCCCGGGGAGAGTACCTAGCACAGATACGCAGTATTTT.

As concerns this clonotype: It may be a read error: a sequence one base away is much more abundant. The chain couples TRBV4-3 to TRBJ2-5, with D perhaps assigned TRBD1 or TRBD2 (6 bases each). The J call may be faulty, since TRBJ2-7 better matches the DNA end. CDR1 is LGHNA and CDR2 is YSLEER in the germline V gene. The CDR3 has 15 residues. CDR3 DNA sequence: TGCGCCAGCAGCCAGGGGGGCAGGGGATCCTGCGAGCAGTACTTC. Its translation: CASSQGGRGSCEQYF.

The J gene is TRBJ2-7, the V gene TRBV9, with unresolved D. The CDR3 consists of 12 residues. Germline V gene lookup returns CDR1 SGDLS and CDR2 YYNGEE. V shed 1 base and J shed 6 bases, with 8 bases lying between them. The DNA for the CDR3 is TGTGCCAGCAGCGTAAGCGACGGCGAGCAGTACTTC. This sequence encodes CASSVSDGEQYF.